These 29 T cell receptor beta chains came from one sample sequenced in a study of blood T cell repertoires in COVID-19 (dated by TCRdb to 2018 to 2021). The receptor library was made with the immunoSEQ multiplex PCR assay. Sourced from immuneACCESS, this table was stored by TCRdb with only in-frame sequences that have V and J called. A share of the clones is absent; for the studies checked, an unresolved V gene accounts for under half, and the remainder has no known explanation. The sample records around 150,000 clones, less than 85% of which are singletons. The biggest ten clones account for about 6.4% of the sample. The sequencing input was peripheral blood. All receptors come from a human donor in a cohort sampled during active COVID-19.

The CDR3 DNA sequence: TGTGCCAGCAGTTCAAGCGGGGGGCCCAATGAGCAGTTCTTC. As protein: CASSSSGGPNEQFF. This sequence joins TRBV6-2 or TRBV6-3 and TRBJ2-1; 9 bases map to TRBD2. Looked up from germline, CDR1 is MNHEY and CDR2 is SVGEGT. The CDR3 is 14 amino acids. V trimming: 4 bases; J trimming: 6 bases; junction bases outside the gene matches: 4.

CDR3 loop: CASSLTGDTQYF. The CDR3 coding sequence is TGTGCCAGCAGCTTAACCGGGGATACGCAGTATTTT. The rearrangement joins TRBV7-3 to TRBJ2-3; D remains ambiguous. Germline V CDR1 and CDR2: SGHTA, FQGTGA. The CDR3 has 12 amino acids. The V gene lost 0 bases and the J gene lost 6 bases, with 4 bases spanning the gap.

This clone turned up a few times. This chain connects TRBV11-1 to TRBJ2-3; D is uncertain. V was pared by 3 bases and J by 1 base, with 5 bases between. Germline CDR1 is SGHAT and CDR2 is FQDESV (reference sequence). The CDR3 has 13 amino acids. The DNA of the CDR3 is TGTGCCAGCAGCTTCACAGGCACAGATACGCAGTATTTT. Translating it yields CASSFTGTDTQYF.

The V call is TRBV5-1, the J call TRBJ2-3; 7 nucleotides align to TRBD2. Losses at the gene ends were 0 bases for V and 1 base for J; bases not matched to a gene: 2. This CDR3 region has 15 residues. Germline values: CDR1 SGHRS, CDR2 YFSETQ. CDR3 residues: CASSLERGGTDTQYF. CDR3 nucleotides: TGCGCCAGCAGCTTGGAGCGGGGAGGCACAGATACGCAGTATTTT. The variable domain in full, with the rest retrieved from reference TRBV5-1 and TRBJ2-3, is KAGVTQTPRYLIKTRGQQVTLSCSPISGHRSVSWYQQTPGQGLQFLFEYFSETQRNKGNFPGRFSGRQFSNSRSEMNVSTLELGDSALYLCASSLERGGTDTQYFGPGTRLTVL.

The chain uses TRBV25-1 and TRBJ2-1; TRBD2 agrees at 8 bases. This CDR3 contains 14 residues. Per germline, CDR1 MGHDK and CDR2 SYGVNS. After removal of 3 bases from V and 7 bases from J, the junction contained 5 bases not matched to a gene. Here the CDR3 reads CASSDPGGLNEQFF. CDR3 bases: TGTGCCAGCAGTGATCCGGGGGGGCTTAATGAGCAGTTCTTC.

The J gene is TRBJ2-1, the V gene TRBV19; 9 bases line up with TRBD2. This CDR3 is built from 15 residues. CDR1 and CDR2 from the germline V gene are LNHDA and SQIVND (reference sequence). V shed 9 bases and J 5 bases; nucleotides not matched to a gene: 11. The CDR3 region has the DNA TGTGCCAGCCACCCCTCGCGGGGGGGCAACAATGAGCAGTTCTTC. Amino acid sequence: CASHPSRGGNNEQFF.

In this sample, this clone turned up once. The chain employs TRBV6-2 or TRBV6-3 and TRBJ2-1, with TRBD2 identical over 9 bases. The V gene end was trimmed by 3 bases and the J gene end by 7 bases; junction bases not matched to a gene: 10. Germline loops: CDR1 MNHEY, CDR2 SVGEGT. The CDR3 sequence is 16 residues long. The CDR3 DNA follows: TGTGCCAGCAGTTATTCCCCCCGCGGGGGGGGAAATGAGCAGTTCTTC. Translated: CASSYSPRGGGNEQFF.

The chain has TRBV6-1 and TRBJ1-5, with D maybe TRBD1 (5 bases). CDR3 length equals 14 residues. The V gene lost 1 base and the J gene lost 7 bases, with 11 bases spanning the gap. CDR1 is MNHNS, CDR2 SASEGT, per germline. The CDR3 bases are TGTGCCAGCAGTGAAGGTACGGGGGACCAGCCCCAGCATTTT. Translation gives CASSEGTGDQPQHF.

The chain joins TRBV7-2 to TRBJ2-1; tentatively, D is TRBD2 (7 bases). The CDR3 length is 16 residues. Germline V CDR1 and CDR2: SGHTA, FQGNSA. V was trimmed by 5 bases and J by 1 base, leaving 15 bases between them. The CDR3 loop reads CASSPDAGASYNEQFF. Here the CDR3 DNA reads TGTGCCAGCAGCCCGGATGCGGGGGCGTCCTACAATGAGCAGTTCTTC.

The rearrangement links TRBV13 to TRBJ2-3, with TRBD2 as a possible D gene (6 bases). In germline, CDR1 is PRHDT, CDR2 FYEKMQ (reference sequence). Trimming removed 4 bases from V and 6 bases from J, with 23 bases in between. CDR3 length: 17 amino acids. The CDR3: CASSSDPSGDFGDTQYF. CDR3 nucleotide sequence: TGTGCCAGCAGCTCCGACCCTTCGGGGGATTTTGGTGATACGCAGTATTTT.

V and J are TRBV10-3 and TRBJ2-1; 7 nucleotides agree with TRBD2. Losses at the gene ends were 6 bases for V and 6 bases for J; bases not matched to a gene: 20. This CDR3 spans 18 amino acids. Germline V lookup: CDR1 ENHRY, CDR2 SYGVKD. The CDR3 sequence: CAISPSGSSGTAGNEQFF. The CDR3 DNA sequence: TGTGCCATCAGCCCCTCGGGGTCTAGCGGAACGGCGGGCAATGAGCAGTTCTTC.

In regard to this clone: At the DNA level, this CDR3 is encoded by other sequences in the same sample as well. The chain uses TRBV5-1 and TRBJ1-1; D is ambiguous. This CDR3 comprises 13 residues. The V gene lost 2 bases and the J gene lost 2 bases, with 7 bases spanning the gap. Germline-derived CDR1 and CDR2 are SGHRS and YFSETQ. The CDR3 region has the DNA TGCGCCAGCAGCTTAGCGGGTAACACTGAAGCTTTCTTT. Its translation is CASSLAGNTEAFF. Full variable domain (missing parts from reference TRBV5-1 and TRBJ1-1): KAGVTQTPRYLIKTRGQQVTLSCSPISGHRSVSWYQQTPGQGLQFLFEYFSETQRNKGNFPGRFSGRQFSNSRSEMNVSTLELGDSALYLCASSLAGNTEAFFGQGTRLTVV.

The rearrangement uses TRBV5-1 and TRBJ2-2; 8 bases fit TRBD1. This CDR3 spans 17 amino acids. Per the germline V gene, CDR1 is SGHRS and CDR2 is YFSETQ. The V segment lost 4 bases and the J segment 1 base; nucleotides outside the gene matches: 9. The CDR3 is CASSVHSGTGNTGELFF. The CDR3 DNA follows: TGCGCCAGCAGCGTCCATTCCGGGACAGGGAACACCGGGGAGCTGTTTTTT.

This clone has just a few counts. The gene calls are TRBV5-5 and TRBJ2-3, with unresolved D. The CDR3 loop spans 13 amino acids. Germline lookup yields CDR1 SGHKS and CDR2 YYEKEE (reference sequence). The ends were cut back, 5 bases at V and 4 bases at J, with 11 bases in the middle. CDR3 in DNA: TGTGCCAGCAGTACAGCCGAAGCAGATACGCAGTATTTT. This encodes CASSTAEADTQYF.

CDR3 DNA: TGTGCCTGCAACGGACAGGGGGCGTATAATTCACCCCTCCACTTT. Its protein is CACNGQGAYNSPLHF. The chain links TRBV30 to TRBJ1-6; TRBD1 matches 11 bases. Germline CDR1 is GTSNPN and CDR2 is SVGIG (reference sequence). The CDR3 consists of 15 residues. After removal of 6 bases from V and 4 bases from J, the junction contained 5 bases not matched to a gene.

The J gene is TRBJ2-2, the V gene TRBV7-2; D unclear. CDR1 SGHTA and CDR2 FQGNSA come from the germline V gene. The CDR3 extends over 14 amino acids. The ends were cut back, 3 bases at V and 5 bases at J, with 10 bases in the middle. CDR3 amino acids: CASSFEVVTGELFF. As DNA, the CDR3 is TGTGCCAGCAGCTTCGAGGTGGTTACCGGGGAGCTGTTTTTT.

This rearrangement joins TRBV30 to TRBJ1-2, with TRBD1 matching over 7 bases. The CDR3 runs 15 residues. J lost 0 bases, V lost 5 bases, and 9 bases had no gene match. Germline CDR1 and CDR2: GTSNPN and SVGIG (reference sequence). DNA for the CDR3: TGTGCCTGGGCAGTAGGGGGCCGAGCTAACTATGGCTACACCTTC. Residues: CAWAVGGRANYGYTF.

The V call is TRBV5-6, the J call TRBJ1-2; TRBD1 might be the D (5 bases). Per germline, CDR1 SGHDT and CDR2 YYEEEE. This CDR3 is built from 12 residues. Trimming took 2 bases from V and 12 from J, leaving 14 bases between them. Written as DNA, the CDR3 is TGTGCCAGCAGCTTATCCTCAACAGGAGACACCTTC. This codes for CASSLSSTGDTF. The full variable domain, rest sourced from reference TRBV5-6 and TRBJ1-2, is DAGVTQSPTHLIKTRGQQVTLRCSPKSGHDTVSWYQQALGQGPQFIFQYYEEEERQRGNFPDRFSGHQFPNYSSELNVNALLLGDSALYLCASSLSSTGDTFGSGTRLTVV.

With regard to this clone: One end of the junction fails to match germline, which may point to a read error. V gene TRBV6-6 combines with J gene TRBJ1-2; D is perhaps TRBD1 (6 bases). The CDR3 runs to 12 residues. In germline, CDR1 is MNHNY, CDR2 SVGAGI (reference sequence). The CDR3 nucleotides are TGTGCCAGCACCCACGGGACATATGACTACACCTTC. Protein: CASTHGTYDYTF.

This clone was picked up one time. The chain uses TRBV28 and TRBJ1-6; TRBD1 is a possible D gene (6 bases). Germline V lookup: CDR1 MDHEN, CDR2 SYDVKM. The V gene lost 2 bases and the J gene lost 9 bases, with 14 bases spanning the gap. There are 15 residues in the CDR3. The CDR3 nucleotides are TGTGCCAGCAGTTTACGGGGGGCTCAGGGTTCACCCCTCCACTTT. Translating gives CASSLRGAQGSPLHF.

The J gene is TRBJ2-2, the V gene TRBV4-2; 7 bases agree with TRBD1. Trimming cost V 5 bases and J 3 bases; bases outside gene matches: 9. The length of the CDR3 is 16 residues. The germline gives CDR1 LGHNA, CDR2 YNFKEQ. CDR3 nucleotides: TGTGCCAGCAGCGACCCGACAGGGTTGGACACCGGGGAGCTGTTTTTT. Translated, it gives CASSDPTGLDTGELFF.

The CDR3 sequence is CASSPRTGVGNQPQHF. In nucleotides, the CDR3 is TGTGCCAGCTCACCAAGGACAGGGGTTGGCAATCAGCCCCAGCATTTT. The gene calls are TRBV18 and TRBJ1-5, with TRBD1 matching 9 bases. V lost 2 bases to trimming and J lost 2 bases; unmatched junction nucleotides: 4. CDR1 and CDR2 (germline): KGHSH, LQKENI. The CDR3 covers 16 residues.

This chain joins TRBV9 and TRBJ2-7, with D possibly being TRBD1 (6 bases). Looked up from germline, CDR1 is SGDLS and CDR2 is YYNGEE. With 3 bases removed from V and 2 bases from J, the gap between germline ends came to 15 bases. The CDR3 loop spans 15 amino acids. This CDR3 is CASSANTGMTYEQYF. CDR3 nucleotide sequence: TGTGCCAGCAGCGCAAATACAGGGATGACCTACGAGCAGTACTTC.

The chain links TRBV5-1 to TRBJ2-1, with 15 positions matching TRBD2. The length of the CDR3 is 20 residues. CDR1 is SGHRS, CDR2 YFSETQ, per germline. With 4 bases clipped from V and 0 bases from J, the junction kept 11 bases outside the gene matches. The CDR3 reads CASSPGLAGGGVSSYNEQFF. The CDR3 DNA follows: TGCGCCAGCAGCCCGGGACTAGCGGGGGGAGGGGTCAGCTCCTACAATGAGCAGTTCTTC.

V is TRBV7-9 and J is TRBJ1-1; D not resolved. The CDR3 covers 13 residues. Trimming left V 1 base short and J 1 base short, with 4 bases between. Germline loops: CDR1 SEHNR, CDR2 FQNEAQ (reference sequence). The CDR3 DNA reads as TGTGCCAGCAGCTTAGACTCGAACACTGAAGCTTTCTTT. As protein: CASSLDSNTEAFF.

The DNA for the CDR3 is TGTGCCTGGAGTGTAGACAGCAGCAATCAGCCCCAGCATTTT. Translated, it gives CAWSVDSSNQPQHF. The J gene is TRBJ1-5, the V gene TRBV30, with a tentative D call TRBD1 (5 bases). CDR1 and CDR2 (germline): GTSNPN, SVGIG (reference sequence). The V end was cut by 0 bases, the J end by 1 base, with 7 bases between. The CDR3 totals 14 residues. Using reference TRBV30 and TRBJ1-5 for the parts outside the CDR3, the full variable domain is SQTIHQWPATLVQPVGSPLSLECTVEGTSNPNLYWYRQAAGRGLQLLFYSVGIGQISSEVPQNLSASRPQDRQFILSSKKLLLSDSGFYLCAWSVDSSNQPQHFGDGTRLSIL.

The rearrangement uses TRBV6-5 and TRBJ1-1; TRBD1 is a possible D gene (5 bases). Germline V lookup: CDR1 MNHEY, CDR2 SVGAGI. The CDR3 runs to 14 residues. Trimming removed 5 bases at V and 5 bases at J, with 15 bases between. CDR3 coding DNA: TGTGCCAGCAGTCCCACGGGGGGGAAAACTGAAGCTTTCTTT. This sequence encodes CASSPTGGKTEAFF.

This clone has a handful of counts. V usage is TRBV5-1 and J usage is TRBJ2-1; 11 bases map to TRBD2. Germline V CDR1 and CDR2: SGHRS, YFSETQ. The CDR3 is 14 residues long. J lost 5 bases, V lost 7 bases, and 5 bases had no gene match. CDR3 in amino acids: CASSSGGINNEQFF. CDR3 nucleotide sequence: TGCGCCAGCTCTAGCGGGGGGATTAACAATGAGCAGTTCTTC.

J is TRBJ2-1 and V is TRBV10-3; D might be TRBD2 (6 bases). Trimming shortened V by 8 bases and J by 8 bases, and 19 bases separated the two germline ends. Germline V lookup: CDR1 ENHRY, CDR2 SYGVKD. The CDR3 runs to 14 residues. CDR3 bases: TGTGCCATCTCGCGGGAAGCTGGGATGGATGAGCAGTTCTTC. Encoded protein: CAISREAGMDEQFF.